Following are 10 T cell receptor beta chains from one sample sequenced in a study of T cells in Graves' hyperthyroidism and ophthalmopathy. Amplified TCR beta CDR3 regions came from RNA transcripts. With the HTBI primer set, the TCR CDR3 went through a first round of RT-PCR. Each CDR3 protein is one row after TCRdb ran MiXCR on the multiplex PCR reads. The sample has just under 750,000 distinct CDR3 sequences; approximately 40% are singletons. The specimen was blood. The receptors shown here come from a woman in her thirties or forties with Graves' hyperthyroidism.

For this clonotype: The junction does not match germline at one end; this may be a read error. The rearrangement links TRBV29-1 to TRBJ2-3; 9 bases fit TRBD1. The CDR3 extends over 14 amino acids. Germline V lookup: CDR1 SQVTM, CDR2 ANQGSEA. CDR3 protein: CSVDRTGDTGTQYF. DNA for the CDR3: TGCAGCGTGGACCGGACAGGGGACACAGGTACGCAGTATTTT.

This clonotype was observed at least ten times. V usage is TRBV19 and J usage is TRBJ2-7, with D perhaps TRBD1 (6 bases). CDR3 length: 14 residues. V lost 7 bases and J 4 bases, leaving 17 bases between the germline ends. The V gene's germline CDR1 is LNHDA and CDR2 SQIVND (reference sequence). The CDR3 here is CASKNAGTPYEQYF. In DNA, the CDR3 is TGTGCCAGTAAAAACGCCGGGACACCGTACGAGCAGTACTTC.

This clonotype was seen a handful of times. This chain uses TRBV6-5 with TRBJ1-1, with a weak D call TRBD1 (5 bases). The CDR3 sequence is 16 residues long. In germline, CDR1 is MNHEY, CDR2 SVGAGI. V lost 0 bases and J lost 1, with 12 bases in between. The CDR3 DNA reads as TGTGCCAGCAGTTACTCGGCAGGGAGGAAGAACACTGAAGCTTTCTTT. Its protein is CASSYSAGRKNTEAFF.

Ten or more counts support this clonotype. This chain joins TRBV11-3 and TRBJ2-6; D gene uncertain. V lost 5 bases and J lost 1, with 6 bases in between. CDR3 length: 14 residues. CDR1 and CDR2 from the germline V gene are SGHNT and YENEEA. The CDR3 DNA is TGTGCCAGCAGCGTGGTATCTGGGGCCAACGTCCTGACTTTC. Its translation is CASSVVSGANVLTF.

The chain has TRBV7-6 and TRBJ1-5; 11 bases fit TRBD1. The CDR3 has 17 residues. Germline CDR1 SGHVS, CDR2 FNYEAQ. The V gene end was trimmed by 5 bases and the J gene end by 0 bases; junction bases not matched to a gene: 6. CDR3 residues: CASSVGTGGISNQPQHF. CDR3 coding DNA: TGTGCCAGCAGCGTTGGGACAGGGGGAATTAGCAATCAGCCCCAGCATTTT.

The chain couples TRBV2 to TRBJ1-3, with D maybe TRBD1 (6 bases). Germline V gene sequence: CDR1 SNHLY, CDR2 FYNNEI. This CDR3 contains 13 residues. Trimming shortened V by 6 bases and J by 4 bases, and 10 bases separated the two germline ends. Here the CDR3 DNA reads TGTGCCAGCAGGTCCGGGGGCGGAAACACCATATATTTT. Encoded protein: CASRSGGGNTIYF.

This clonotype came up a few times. The CDR3 loop is CASSSYRAPNYEQYF. The CDR3 DNA follows: TGTGCCAGCAGCTCATACCGGGCCCCAAACTACGAGCAGTACTTC. The V and J genes are TRBV5-6 and TRBJ2-7; D ambiguous. Per germline, CDR1 SGHDT and CDR2 YYEEEE. Trimming pared 3 bases from V and 3 bases from J, leaving 16 bases between. This CDR3 has 15 residues.

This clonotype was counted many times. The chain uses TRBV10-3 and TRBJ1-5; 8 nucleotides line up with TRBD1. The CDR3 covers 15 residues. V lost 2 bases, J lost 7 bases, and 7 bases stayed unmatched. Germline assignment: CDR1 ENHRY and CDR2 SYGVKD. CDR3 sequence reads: CAISEGTGGGQPQHF. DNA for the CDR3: TGTGCCATCAGTGAGGGGACAGGTGGGGGCCAGCCCCAGCATTTT.

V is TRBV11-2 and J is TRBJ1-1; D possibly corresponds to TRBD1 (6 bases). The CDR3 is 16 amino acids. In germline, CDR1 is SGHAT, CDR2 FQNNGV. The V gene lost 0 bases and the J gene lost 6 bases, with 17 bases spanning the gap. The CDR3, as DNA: TGTGCCAGCAGCTTAGAGGGGGACACCACGGGCGCTGAAGCTTTCTTT. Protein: CASSLEGDTTGAEAFF.

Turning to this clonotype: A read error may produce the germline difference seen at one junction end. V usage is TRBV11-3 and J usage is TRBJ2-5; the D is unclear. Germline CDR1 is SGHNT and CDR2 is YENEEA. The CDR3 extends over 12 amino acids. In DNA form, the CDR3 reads TGTGCCTGCAGCTCATACCAAGAGACCCAGTACTTC. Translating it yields CACSSYQETQYF.